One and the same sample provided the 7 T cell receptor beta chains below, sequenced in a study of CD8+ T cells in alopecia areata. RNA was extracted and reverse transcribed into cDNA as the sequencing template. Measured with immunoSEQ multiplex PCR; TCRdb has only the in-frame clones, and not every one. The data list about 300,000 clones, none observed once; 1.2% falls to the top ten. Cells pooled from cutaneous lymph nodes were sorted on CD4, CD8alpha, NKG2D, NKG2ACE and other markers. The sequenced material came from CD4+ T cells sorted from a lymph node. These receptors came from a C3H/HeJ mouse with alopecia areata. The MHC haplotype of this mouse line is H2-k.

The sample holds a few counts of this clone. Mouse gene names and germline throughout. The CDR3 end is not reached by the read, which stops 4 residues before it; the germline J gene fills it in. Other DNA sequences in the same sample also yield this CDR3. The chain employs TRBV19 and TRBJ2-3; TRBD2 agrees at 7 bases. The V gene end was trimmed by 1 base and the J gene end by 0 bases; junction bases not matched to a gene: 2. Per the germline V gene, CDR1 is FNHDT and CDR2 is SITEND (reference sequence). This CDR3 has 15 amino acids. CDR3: CASSITGASAETLYF. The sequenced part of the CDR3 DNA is TGTGCCAGCAGTATAACTGGGGCTAGTGCAGAA.

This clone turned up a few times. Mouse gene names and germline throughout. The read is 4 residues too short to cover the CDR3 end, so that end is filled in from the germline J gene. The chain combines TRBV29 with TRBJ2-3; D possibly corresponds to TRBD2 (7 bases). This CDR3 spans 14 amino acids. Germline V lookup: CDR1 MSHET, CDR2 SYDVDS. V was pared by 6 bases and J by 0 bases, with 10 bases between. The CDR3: CASRRGASAETLYF. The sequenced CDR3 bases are TGTGCTAGCAGGAGGGGGGCTAGTGCAGAA.

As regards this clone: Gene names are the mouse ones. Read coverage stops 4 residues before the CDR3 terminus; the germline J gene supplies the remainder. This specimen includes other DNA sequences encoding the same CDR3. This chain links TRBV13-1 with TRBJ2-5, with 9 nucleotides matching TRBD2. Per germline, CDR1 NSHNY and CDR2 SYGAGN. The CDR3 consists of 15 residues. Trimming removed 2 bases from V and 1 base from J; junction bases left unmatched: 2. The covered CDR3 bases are TGTGCCAGCAGTGAGAGGACTGGGGACCAAGAC. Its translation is CASSERTGDQD. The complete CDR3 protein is CASSERTGDQDTQYF.

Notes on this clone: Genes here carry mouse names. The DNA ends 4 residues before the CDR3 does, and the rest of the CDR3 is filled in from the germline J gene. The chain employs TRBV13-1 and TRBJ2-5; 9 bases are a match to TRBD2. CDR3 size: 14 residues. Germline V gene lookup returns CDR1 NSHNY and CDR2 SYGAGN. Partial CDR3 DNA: TGTGCCAGCAGTGATCCTGGGGGGGAAGAC. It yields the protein CASSDPGGED. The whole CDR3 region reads CASSDPGGEDTQYF.

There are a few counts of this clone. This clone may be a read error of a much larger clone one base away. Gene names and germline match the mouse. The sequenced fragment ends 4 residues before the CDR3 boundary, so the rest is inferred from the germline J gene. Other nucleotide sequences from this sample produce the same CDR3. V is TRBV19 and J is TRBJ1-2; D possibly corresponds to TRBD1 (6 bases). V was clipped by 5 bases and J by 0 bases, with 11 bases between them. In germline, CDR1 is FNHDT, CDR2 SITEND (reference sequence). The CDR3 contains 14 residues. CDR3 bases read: TGTGCCAGCAGCCCCGGGACACCAAACTCC. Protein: CASSPGTPNS. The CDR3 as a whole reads CASSPGTPNSDYTF.

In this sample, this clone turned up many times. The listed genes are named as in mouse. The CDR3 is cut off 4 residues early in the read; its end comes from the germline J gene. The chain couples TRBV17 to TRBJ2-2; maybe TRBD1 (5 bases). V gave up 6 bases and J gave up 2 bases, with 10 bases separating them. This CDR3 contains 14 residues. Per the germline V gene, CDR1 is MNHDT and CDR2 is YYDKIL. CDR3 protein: CASRWTLNTGQLYF. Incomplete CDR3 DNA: TGTGCTAGCAGGTGGACACTCAACACCGGG.

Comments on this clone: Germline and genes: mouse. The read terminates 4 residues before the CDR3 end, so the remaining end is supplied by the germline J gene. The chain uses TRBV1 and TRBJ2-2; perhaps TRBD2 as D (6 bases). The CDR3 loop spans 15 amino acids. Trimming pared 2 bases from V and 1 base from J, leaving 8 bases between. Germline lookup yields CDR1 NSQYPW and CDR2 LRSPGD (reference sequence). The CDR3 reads CTCSARGVNTGQLYF. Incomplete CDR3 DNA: TGCACCTGCAGTGCACGGGGGGTAAACACCGGG.